This entry features one TCR beta chain sequence. The antigen remains undetermined. The CDR3 extends over 15 amino acids. CDR1 and CDR2 (germline): SGHTA, FQGNSA. Trimming cost V 4 bases and J 9 bases, with 19 bases left between them. This sample stems from a study of cytomegalovirus exposure and HLA in healthy donors. The PCR used 60 Vbeta and 13 Jbeta primers. Using immunoSEQ multiplex PCR, the repertoire was profiled, and TCRdb retains in-frame clones only, with some absent. This repertoire shows approximately 30,000 clones, about 65% found once; its top ten account for 20% to 25%. Study results and caveats: CMV antigen specificity was confirmed in vitro for three CMV-associated chains.

This sequence joins TRBV7-2 and TRBJ2-4; maybe TRBD1 (5 bases). The receptor comes from a man aged 50-59 years in good health and CMV-seropositive. Sample: PBMCs. The CDR3 DNA reads TGTGCCAGCAGCTCCTACGTTCAGGGCACAGGCATTCAGTACTTC. Amino acids: CASSSYVQGTGIQYF.